This T cell receptor beta chain originates from a study of blood T cell repertoires in COVID-19. As for the study in general: COVID-19 samples collected from the United States, Italy and Spain covered acute and convalescent phases.

CDR3 length: 15 residues. CDR1 and CDR2 from the germline V gene are MGHRA and YSYEKL. Trimming took 0 bases from V and 5 from J, leaving 11 bases between them. Per the original data handling: Amplifying reference gene primers gave estimates of nucleated cell counts. Some clones are missing from TCRdb's copy, which holds only in-frame ones; the method was immunoSEQ multiplex PCR. The V and J calls and clone size are taken from that table; D and trimming were inferred from the DNA. The sample lists a few hundred thousand clones; approximately 88% were seen once. The chain recombines TRBV4-1 with TRBJ1-5; D unresolved. The receptor's source is a woman in her 70s with COVID-19, enrolled during active disease. Source material: peripheral blood. In DNA, the CDR3 is TGCGCCAGCAGCCAAGACTCGATCGGTGATCAGCCCCAGCATTTT. Amino acids: CASSQDSIGDQPQHF.